The clone carrying this T cell receptor (beta chain) was observed a handful of times. Its target is unknown. CDR3 length equals 15 residues. V lost 1 base and J 7 bases, leaving 17 bases between the germline ends. CDR1 is MNHNY and CDR2 is SVGAGI in the germline V gene (reference sequence). The starting material, graft tissue, was processed to release intraepithelial and lamina propria lymphocytes. TCRdb's copy holds only in-frame clones and misses some; the assay was immunoSEQ multiplex PCR. The table includes about 20,000 clones, around 76% detected once. These data are taken from a study of graft-versus-host responses after intestinal transplantation. Study-level findings and limits: Graft-versus-host to host-versus-graft clonal ratios in allografts were high in patients with graft-donor T cell macrochimerism.

V usage is TRBV6-6 and J usage is TRBJ2-7; the D gene is possibly TRBD2 (5 bases). The material sequenced was ileum tissue, taken approximately three weeks after intestinal transplant. This TCR derives from a human patient who received an intestinal transplant, so some T cells may come from the graft donor. The CDR3 bases are TGTGCCAGCAGTTACTATACCGGGTTCAGAGGGGAGCAGTACTTC. Residues: CASSYYTGFRGEQYF.